These 24 T cell receptor beta chains came from one sample sequenced in a study of regulatory T cells in long-lasting Graves disease listed by TCRdb under 2021. Read against the paper, the sample's time point label means: newly diagnosed GD, antithyroid drugs for less than 3 months. For both TCR sequencing and RNA sequencing, RNA was extracted from PBMCs using TRIzol. Library preparation employed multiplex PCR. Instrument used: Illumina HiSeq 4000. CDR3 regions were amplified by Arm-PCR with iRepertoire HTBI primers to construct TCR beta libraries. In-frame beta chains were kept once TCRdb had trimmed the public reads at Q25 with fastp and called clones with MiXCR. Every distinct CDR3 protein forms one entry, paired with its most common genes and DNA. For this sample the table gives 200,000 to 250,000 distinct CDR3 sequences, of which around 20% were detected only once. Around 20% of the sample is held by the ten biggest clonotypes.

Material: peripheral blood mononuclear cells (PBMCs), obtained at new diagnosis, from a patient treated with antithyroid drugs. These receptors came from a female donor with Graves disease.

The rearrangement uses TRBV30 and TRBJ2-6; 8 bases map to TRBD2. Germline V lookup: CDR1 GTSNPN, CDR2 SVGIG (reference sequence). Unmatched junction bases numbered 2, after V lost 4 bases and J lost 0 bases. CDR3 length: 15 residues. In DNA form, the CDR3 reads TGTGCCTGGACCCTAGCGGGCTCTGGGGCCAACGTCCTGACTTTC. Translated, it gives CAWTLAGSGANVLTF.

The chain recombines TRBV12-3 or TRBV12-4 with TRBJ1-1, with a weak D call TRBD1 (5 bases). The CDR3 is 13 residues long. Between the trimmed V and J ends, which lost 9 bases and 0 bases, there was a span of 11 bases. The CDR3 sequence is CASLGRLNTEAFF. Written as DNA, the CDR3 is TGTGCCAGTCTGGGACGGTTGAACACTGAAGCTTTCTTT.

This clonotype has a count of ten or more. The rearrangement uses TRBV30 and TRBJ1-2, with TRBD1 as a possible D gene (5 bases). Germline lookup yields CDR1 GTSNPN and CDR2 SVGIG (reference sequence). V lost 4 bases to trimming and J lost 4 bases, with 16 bases between them. The CDR3 loop spans 14 amino acids. The CDR3 region has the DNA TGTGCCTGGACACTGGGGCGGGGGGGCTATGGCTACACCTTC. Translating it yields CAWTLGRGGYGYTF.

This clonotype was seen repeatedly, ten times or more. V usage is TRBV20-1 and J usage is TRBJ1-5; no firm D call. Germline CDR1 reads DFQATT; CDR2 reads SNEGSKA (reference sequence). Trimming removed 0 bases at V and 7 bases at J, with 10 bases between. The CDR3 spans 13 residues. In DNA, the CDR3 is TGCAGTGCTAGAGACCCCTGGGGACAGCCCCAGCATTTT. It encodes CSARDPWGQPQHF.

A few counts support this clonotype. The chain uses TRBV20-1 and TRBJ2-1; 12 bases are a match to TRBD2. Germline V gene data show CDR1 as DFQATT and CDR2 as SNEGSKA (reference sequence). CDR3 size: 18 residues. J gave up 2 bases and V 3 bases, and 11 bases lay outside the gene matches. DNA of the CDR3: TGCAGTGCTAGCGGCATTACGACTAGCGGGAGTCCCTACAATGAGCAGTTCTTC. Translated, it gives CSASGITTSGSPYNEQFF.

The sample holds many counts of this clonotype. The genes are TRBV12-3 or TRBV12-4 and TRBJ1-1, with no clear D. This CDR3 spans 13 amino acids. The V end was cut by 3 bases, the J end by 1 base, with 6 bases between. CDR3 region: CASSFYRNTEAFF. In DNA, the CDR3 is TGTGCCAGCAGTTTTTACAGGAACACTGAAGCTTTCTTT.

This clonotype was counted many times. V and J are TRBV29-1 and TRBJ2-1, with D uncertain. The CDR3 runs to 15 residues. Germline V gene sequence: CDR1 SQVTM, CDR2 ANQGSEA. Between the trimmed V and J ends, which lost 3 bases and 5 bases, there was a span of 17 bases. DNA for the CDR3: TGCAGCGTTGAGGTTCCAGAGCTACTAAACAATGAGCAGTTCTTC. It is translated as CSVEVPELLNNEQFF.

This clonotype was found many times. The chain recombines TRBV30 with TRBJ1-4; no firm D call. V dropped 3 bases and J dropped 7 bases, with 9 bases sitting between them. Germline CDR1 is GTSNPN and CDR2 is SVGIG (reference sequence). This CDR3 region has 12 residues. The CDR3 sequence is CAWSFLGEKLFF. CDR3 DNA: TGTGCCTGGAGCTTCCTCGGTGAAAAACTGTTTTTT.

This clonotype has ten or more counts. The junction and the germline gene differ at one end; a read error may be behind it. This rearrangement joins TRBV7-8 to TRBJ1-6; D not certain. Germline assignment: CDR1 SGHVS and CDR2 FQNEAQ. This CDR3 has 15 residues. The CDR3 reads CASSRSVQVASPLHF. The DNA for the CDR3 is TGCGCCAGCAGCCGGTCAGTCCAAGTTGCTTCACCCCTCCACTTT.

In DNA form, the CDR3 reads TGTGCCAGCAGCACAACATCAAACAGAGGCGAGACCCAGTACTTC. Protein: CASSTTSNRGETQYF. The chain links TRBV11-2 to TRBJ2-5, with unresolved D. The CDR3 length is 15 residues. From germline, CDR1 is SGHAT and CDR2 FQNNGV. The V gene lost 5 bases and the J gene lost 5 bases, with 18 bases spanning the gap.

This clonotype has just one count. The rearrangement links TRBV30 to TRBJ1-1; 12 nucleotides agree with TRBD1. CDR1 is GTSNPN and CDR2 is SVGIG in the germline V gene (reference sequence). V lost 3 bases, J lost 4 bases, and 9 bases stayed unmatched. The CDR3 runs 16 residues. CDR3 DNA sequence: TGTGCCTGGAGCAAAAAGCCGGGACAGGGGGCCACTGAAGCTTTCTTT. Its protein is CAWSKKPGQGATEAFF.

With regard to this clonotype: A much bigger clone sits one base away, suggesting this may be a read error. The missing conserved phenylalanine or tryptophan at the end of this CDR3 makes a read error likely. This chain uses TRBV29-1 with TRBJ2-4; D could derive from TRBD1 or TRBD2 (5 bases each). The CDR3 contains 14 residues. Germline V gives CDR1 SQVTM, CDR2 ANQGSEA. V was pared by 4 bases and J by 4 bases, with 14 bases between. CDR3 sequence: CSVVGASGKNIQYS. For the CDR3, the DNA is TGCAGCGTTGTCGGGGCCTCAGGGAAAAACATTCAGTACTCC.

This clonotype was detected ten times or more. J is TRBJ1-4 and V is TRBV12-3 or TRBV12-4; 10 positions agree with TRBD1. The V segment lost 3 bases and the J segment 8 bases; nucleotides outside the gene matches: 3. There are 14 residues in the CDR3. The CDR3 sequence is CASSFRTGGEKLFF. The DNA for the CDR3 is TGTGCCAGCAGTTTCAGGACAGGGGGGGAAAAACTGTTTTTT.

This CDR3 reads CASSLAARSTGELFF. DNA for the CDR3: TGTGCCAGCAGTTTAGCGGCCAGAAGCACCGGGGAGCTGTTTTTT. The rearrangement links TRBV12-3 or TRBV12-4 to TRBJ2-2; no clear D gene. V was trimmed by 0 bases and J by 4 bases, leaving 9 bases between them. This CDR3 has 15 amino acids.

The sample holds a few counts of this clonotype. The chain has TRBV28 and TRBJ2-1; D is uncertain. V was pared by 6 bases and J by 4 bases, with 7 bases between. The CDR3 runs 12 residues. The germline CDR1 and CDR2 sequences are MDHEN and SYDVKM. The CDR3 DNA follows: TGTGCCAGCAGCTGGGGTTACAATGAGCAGTTCTTC. As protein: CASSWGYNEQFF.

Worth noting for this clonotype: A read error is possible here, since a much larger clone lies one base away. This chain connects TRBV19 to TRBJ1-5; no definite D call. CDR3 length: 12 amino acids. The germline V gene has CDR1 LNHDA and CDR2 SQIVND (reference sequence). V was pared by 8 bases and J by 3 bases, with 8 bases between. CDR3 nucleotide sequence: TGTGCCAGTGGTAAGGACAATCAGCCCCAGCATTTT. Translating it yields CASGKDNQPQHF.

This chain links TRBV13 with TRBJ2-6; the match to TRBD1 covers 7 bases. CDR3 length: 18 residues. The junction had 7 bases not matched to a gene; V was cut back by 2 bases and J by 0 bases. CDR1 and CDR2 from the germline V gene are PRHDT and FYEKMQ (reference sequence). Here the CDR3 reads CASSLTGDGYSGANVLTF. Here the CDR3 DNA reads TGTGCCAGCAGCTTAACAGGGGACGGATACTCTGGGGCCAACGTCCTGACTTTC. The entire variable domain, with the rest obtained from reference TRBV13 and TRBJ2-6, is as follows: AAGVIQSPRHLIKEKRETATLKCYPIPRHDTVYWYQQGPGQDPQFLISFYEKMQSDKGSIPDRFSAQQFSDYHSELNMSSLELGDSALYFCASSLTGDGYSGANVLTFGAGSRLTVL.

The CDR3 loop is CASSPADTGRDEQFF. The CDR3, as DNA: TGTGCCAGCAGCCCGGCCGACACCGGACGGGATGAGCAGTTCTTC. The chain recombines TRBV11-3 with TRBJ2-1, with unresolved D. Germline loops: CDR1 SGHNT, CDR2 YENEEA. The V end lost 5 bases, the J end lost 8 bases, and 19 bases lay between the germline ends. This CDR3 spans 15 amino acids.

This clonotype has only a few counts. V is TRBV27 and J is TRBJ2-7; perhaps TRBD1 as D (6 bases). CDR1 and CDR2 from the germline V gene are MNHEY and SMNVEV (reference sequence). Trimming shortened V by 3 bases and J by 6 bases, and 15 bases separated the two germline ends. The CDR3 loop spans 14 amino acids. The CDR3 here is CASSFQGQASEQYF. The CDR3 DNA reads TGTGCCAGCAGTTTCCAGGGGCAGGCATCCGAGCAGTACTTC.

Note on this clonotype: A junction boundary mismatches the germline segment, possibly from a read error. This chain uses TRBV27 with TRBJ2-6; D unclear. CDR3 length: 15 amino acids. Germline V gene lookup returns CDR1 MNHEY and CDR2 SMNVEV (reference sequence). Written as DNA, the CDR3 is TGTCCCAGCAGTTTTGACCCCTCTGGGGCCAACGTCCTGACTTTC. Translation gives CPSSFDPSGANVLTF. The full variable domain, in which reference TRBV27 and TRBJ2-6 provide the parts outside the CDR3, is EAQVTQNPRYLITVTGKKLTVTCSQNMNHEYMSWYRQDPGLGLRQIYYSMNVEVTDKGDVPEGYKVSRKEKRNFPLILESPSPNQTSLYFCPSSFDPSGANVLTFGAGSRLTVL.

This clonotype was seen more than once but under ten times. A far bigger clonotype differs at one base, so this is likely a read error. V and J are TRBV7-2 and TRBJ2-1, with no clear D. CDR1 is SGHTA, CDR2 FQGNSA, per germline. The CDR3 sequence is 12 residues long. The CDR3: CASSAPSAEQSF. The CDR3 coding sequence is TGTGCCAGCAGCGCACCCTCCGCCGAGCAGTCCTTC. The whole variable domain, remainder taken from reference TRBV7-2 and TRBJ2-1, is GAGVSQSPSNKVTEKGKDVELRCDPISGHTALYWYRQSLGQGLEFLIYFQGNSAPDKSGLPSDRFSAERTGGSVSTLTIQRTQQEDSAVYLCASSAPSAEQSFGPGTRLTVL.

The table lists this clonotype with a few counts. This sequence joins TRBV4-1 and TRBJ1-5, with D unresolved. In germline, CDR1 is MGHRA, CDR2 YSYEKL. Between the trimmed V and J ends, which lost 0 bases and 6 bases, there was a span of 15 bases. This CDR3 spans 16 amino acids. The CDR3 loop is CASSQDGPGAVQPQHF. As DNA, the CDR3 is TGCGCCAGCAGCCAAGATGGGCCAGGAGCGGTTCAGCCCCAGCATTTT.

This clonotype was observed many times. The chain has TRBV15 and TRBJ1-4; weak D call: TRBD1 (5 bases). CDR3 size: 14 residues. The V end was cut by 0 bases, the J end by 5 bases, with 7 bases between. Germline V gene data show CDR1 as LNHNV and CDR2 as YYDKDF (reference sequence). The CDR3 nucleotides are TGTGCCACCAGCAGAGAGACAGCGAATGAAAAACTGTTTTTT. Protein sequence: CATSRETANEKLFF.

This clonotype was counted once. Since a far larger clone is one base different, this is likely a read error. CDR3 nucleotides: TGTGCCGGCAGCCAAGGACTAGCGGGGACCTACGAGCAGTACTTC. Its translation is CAGSQGLAGTYEQYF. This sequence joins TRBV3-2 and TRBJ2-7; the DNA was not compared with TRBD2, the D call given in the table. TRBV3-2 is marked as a pseudogene. The CDR3 covers 15 residues.